Sequencing of this TCR beta chain was carried out in a study of blood T cell repertoires in COVID-19. Study overall: Donors in the United States, Italy and Spain gave samples during acute or convalescent COVID-19.

CDR3 length: 14 amino acids. Trimming cost V 2 bases and J 4 bases, with 11 bases left between them. CDR1 SGHTA and CDR2 FQGTGA come from the germline V gene. All enrollees were about 18 to 95 years old and from about 24 US areas. The repertoire was sequenced with immunoSEQ multiplex PCR; TCRdb's copy has only in-frame clones and lacks some. The sample contains a few hundred thousand clones, approximately 90% of which appear only once. The sample taken for sequencing was PBMCs or T cells enriched from blood (not recorded which). The chain has TRBV7-3 and TRBJ1-1, with D perhaps TRBD1 (6 bases). The TCR sequence derives from a woman between 40 and 50 years old who had been exposed to COVID-19. The CDR3 DNA is TGTGCCAGCAGCTTACAGGGGCAAGGCACTGAAGCTTTCTTT. Protein product: CASSLQGQGTEAFF. Full variable domain (rest looked up from reference TRBV7-3 and TRBJ1-1): GAGVSQTPSNKVTEKGKYVELRCDPISGHTALYWYRQSLGQGPEFLIYFQGTGAADDSGLPNDRFFAVRPEGSVSTLKIQRTERGDSAVYLCASSLQGQGTEAFFGQGTRLTVV.